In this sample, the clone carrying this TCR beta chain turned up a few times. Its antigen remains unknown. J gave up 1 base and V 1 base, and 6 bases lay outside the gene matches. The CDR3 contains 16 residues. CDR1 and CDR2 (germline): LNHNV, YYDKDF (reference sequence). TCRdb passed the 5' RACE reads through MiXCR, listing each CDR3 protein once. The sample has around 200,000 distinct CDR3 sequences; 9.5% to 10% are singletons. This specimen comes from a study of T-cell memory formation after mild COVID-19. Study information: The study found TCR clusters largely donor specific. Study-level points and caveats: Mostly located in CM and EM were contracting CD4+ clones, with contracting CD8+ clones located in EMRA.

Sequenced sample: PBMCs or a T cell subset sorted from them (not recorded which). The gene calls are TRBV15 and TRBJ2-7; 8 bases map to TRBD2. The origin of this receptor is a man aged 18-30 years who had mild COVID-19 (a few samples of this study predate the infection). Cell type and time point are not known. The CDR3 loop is CATSRGGLAPSYEQYV. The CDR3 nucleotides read TGTGCCACCAGCAGAGGAGGACTAGCACCGTCCTACGAGCAGTACGTC.